The entry below gives a single TCR beta chain sequence along with its context. The antigen this receptor binds is unknown. No quality values exist for individual bases; no much larger clone is one base distant. The germline V gene encodes CDR1 MNHEY and CDR2 SVGEGT. The CDR3 holds 16 amino acids from the cysteine to the phenylalanine. The retained sequence is limited to the CDR3, 48 bases, with the frame set at the first base. V is pruned by 0 bases and J by 2 bases, leaving 4 bases of the junction without a gene match. Collaborating institutions collected whole blood in K2EDTA tubes following their own protocols. Collaborator samples were shipped for TCRbeta analysis as frozen whole blood, isolated PBMCs, or DNA extracted from either sample type. This specimen comes from a study of blood T cell repertoires in COVID-19 (dated by TCRdb to about 2020). For context, the study as a whole: The collaborator samples originated in the United States, Italy and Spain and spanned the acute and convalescent phases of COVID-19. The material from the prospective study consisted of cDNA or gDNA derived from T cells, B-cell-depleted T cells, or PBMCs. The dataset comprised deeply sampled blood TCRbeta repertoires from subjects exposed to, actively infected with, or recovered from COVID-19. A freely available public database, intended as a resource for researchers studying the immune response to SARS-CoV-2, is where the repertoires were released. Samples were obtained from the ongoing ImmuneRACE study (first 160 participants) and from approximately 1,200 subjects provided by 6 global collaborators. Nearly every sample came with metadata listing a de-identified subject ID, COVID-19 status, age in years and sex. Where available, HLA class I and class II types were obtained from metadata supplied by the sample provider rather than from assay-based typing. Overall results and qualifications from the work: How much clinical and demographic metadata was included differed by source and by participant, and the metadata was provided uncurated.

TCRbeta CDR3 regions were amplified from genomic DNA by means of the immunoSEQ Assay, a bias-controlled multiplex PCR. As for how the authors treated the data: Within the assay, amplification of reference gene primers was used to estimate how many nucleated cells each sample contained. To quantify the absolute abundance of each unique TCRbeta CDR3 rearrangement, sequence reads were collapsed and filtered. Productive Simpson clonality was computed per sample as the square root of Simpson's diversity index over productive rearrangements. Entries here come from immuneACCESS through TCRdb and include only in-frame sequences with V and J called. Some clones fail to appear in such tables; in the studies checked, an unresolved V gene covers under half of the shortfall, and the cause of the remainder is unknown. The V and J calls and the clone size are those of that table, but D and trimming were determined from the DNA. The sample includes fewer than 110,000 clones, with 88% observed a single time. The leading ten clones occupy about 3% of the sample.

The rearrangement combines TRBV6-2 or TRBV6-3 with TRBJ2-4, with TRBD1 matching 7 junction bases. The sample consisted of peripheral blood. The sequence derives from a human donor in a cohort sampled during active COVID-19. The CDR3 protein is CASSYSVGQTKNIQYF. The sequenced DNA: TGTGCCAGCAGTTACTCGGTGGGACAGACCAAAAACATTCAGTACTTC.